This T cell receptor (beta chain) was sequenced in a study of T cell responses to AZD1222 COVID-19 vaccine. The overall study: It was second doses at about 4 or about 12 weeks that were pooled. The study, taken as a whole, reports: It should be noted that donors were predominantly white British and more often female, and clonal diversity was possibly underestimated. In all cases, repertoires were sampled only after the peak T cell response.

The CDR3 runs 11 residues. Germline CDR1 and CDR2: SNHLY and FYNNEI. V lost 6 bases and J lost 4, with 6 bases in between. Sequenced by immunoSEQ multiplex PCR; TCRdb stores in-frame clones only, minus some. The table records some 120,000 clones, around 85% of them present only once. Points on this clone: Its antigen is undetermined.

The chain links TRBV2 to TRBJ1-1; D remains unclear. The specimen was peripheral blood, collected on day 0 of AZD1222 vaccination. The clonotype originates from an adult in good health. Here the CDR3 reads CASRVSTEAFF. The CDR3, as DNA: TGTGCCAGCAGGGTAAGCACTGAAGCTTTCTTT.